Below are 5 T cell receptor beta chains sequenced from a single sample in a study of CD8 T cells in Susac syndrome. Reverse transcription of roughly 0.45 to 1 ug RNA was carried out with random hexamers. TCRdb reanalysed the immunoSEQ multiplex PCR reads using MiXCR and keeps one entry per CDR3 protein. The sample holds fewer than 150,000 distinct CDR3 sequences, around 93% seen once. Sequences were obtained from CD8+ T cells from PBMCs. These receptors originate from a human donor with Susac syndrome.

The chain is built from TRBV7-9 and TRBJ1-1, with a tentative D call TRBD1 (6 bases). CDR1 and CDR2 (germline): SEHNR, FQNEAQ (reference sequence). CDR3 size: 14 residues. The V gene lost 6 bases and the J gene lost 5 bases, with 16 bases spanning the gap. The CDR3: CASSFPGVQTEAFF. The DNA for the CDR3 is TGTGCCAGCAGTTTCCCAGGGGTTCAGACTGAAGCTTTCTTT.

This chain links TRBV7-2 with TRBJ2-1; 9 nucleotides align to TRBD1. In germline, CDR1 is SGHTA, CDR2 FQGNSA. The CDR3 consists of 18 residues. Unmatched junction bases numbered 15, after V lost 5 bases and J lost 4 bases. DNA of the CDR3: TGTGCCAGCAGCCTTATTACCGCGGGACAGGGTCCATACAATGAGCAGTTCTTC. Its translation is CASSLITAGQGPYNEQFF.

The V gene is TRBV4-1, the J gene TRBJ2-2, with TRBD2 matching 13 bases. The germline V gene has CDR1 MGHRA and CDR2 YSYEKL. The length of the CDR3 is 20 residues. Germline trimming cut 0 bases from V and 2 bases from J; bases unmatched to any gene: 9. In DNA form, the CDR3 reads TGCGCCAGCAGCCAAGACGCGGGACTAGCGGGACTCTTTAACACCGGGGAGCTGTTTTTT. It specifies CASSQDAGLAGLFNTGELFF.

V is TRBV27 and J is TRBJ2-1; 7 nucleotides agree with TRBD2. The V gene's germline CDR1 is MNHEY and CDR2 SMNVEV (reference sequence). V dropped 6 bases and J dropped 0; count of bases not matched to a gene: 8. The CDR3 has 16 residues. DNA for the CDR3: TGTGCCAGCAGACTCTCTAGCGGTCACTCCTACAATGAGCAGTTCTTC. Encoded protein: CASRLSSGHSYNEQFF.

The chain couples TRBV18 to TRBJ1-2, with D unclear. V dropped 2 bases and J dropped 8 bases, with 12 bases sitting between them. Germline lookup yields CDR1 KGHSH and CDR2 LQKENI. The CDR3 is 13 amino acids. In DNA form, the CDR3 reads TGTGCCAGCTCACCATCGGAAAGAGGAGGCTACACCTTC. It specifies CASSPSERGGYTF.